The 16 T cell receptor beta chains presented below share a single source sample, sequenced in a study of CD8+CD57+ T cells in acquired aplastic anemia. Genomic DNA, the template, was used for profiling of the TCR beta VDJ and CDR3. TCRdb analysed the reads with MiXCR anew, one entry per CDR3 protein. The profile covers around 200,000 distinct CDR3 sequences, with approximately 49% appearing a single time and around a sixth taken by the ten largest. Sequenced: sorted CD4+, CD8+, or CD8+CD57+ T cells (not recorded which) from PBMCs. The receptors here all came from a human donor in good health, serving as a control.

This clonotype was seen ten or more times. The gene calls are TRBV12-3 or TRBV12-4 and TRBJ2-4, with TRBD1 identical over 8 bases. There are 14 residues in the CDR3. The V segment lost 0 bases and the J segment 8 bases; nucleotides outside the gene matches: 3. DNA of the CDR3: TGTGCCAGCAGTTTAGCGGACAGGGCGGACATTCAGTACTTC. Amino acid sequence: CASSLADRADIQYF.

This clonotype was seen many times. This chain links TRBV29-1 with TRBJ2-7, with TRBD1 matching 9 bases. V was pared by 7 bases and J by 4 bases, with 5 bases of the junction left unmatched. The CDR3 is 12 residues long. Germline V gene data show CDR1 as SQVTM and CDR2 as ANQGSEA. Here the CDR3 DNA reads TGCAGCGCTCGGGACAGGGAGTACGAGCAGTACTTC. This translates into CSARDREYEQYF.

The rearrangement joins TRBV5-1 to TRBJ2-7, with TRBD1 identical over 9 bases. This CDR3 contains 13 residues. Germline CDR1 is SGHRS and CDR2 is YFSETQ. With 1 base clipped from V and 5 bases from J, the junction kept 1 base outside the gene matches. The CDR3 region has the DNA TGCGCCAGCAGCTTGACAGGGGGCCACGAGCAGTACTTC. Its protein is CASSLTGGHEQYF.

The chain carries TRBV2 and TRBJ1-2, with TRBD1 as a possible D gene (6 bases). Germline V CDR1 and CDR2: SNHLY, FYNNEI. V lost 7 bases and J 8 bases, leaving 17 bases between the germline ends. The CDR3 is 13 residues long. In DNA, the CDR3 is TGTGCCAGCAATGAGGGGGAGGCTATGGGCTACACCTTC. It specifies CASNEGEAMGYTF.

The chain joins TRBV10-3 to TRBJ2-1; the D gene is possibly TRBD2 (5 bases). Germline CDR1 reads ENHRY; CDR2 reads SYGVKD. Trimming shortened V by 6 bases and J by 4 bases, and 16 bases separated the two germline ends. This CDR3 spans 15 amino acids. The CDR3 DNA sequence: TGTGCCATCAGCCCCTCGGGCGGGCCTTACAATGAGCAGTTCTTC. Translated: CAISPSGGPYNEQFF.

The chain has TRBV2 and TRBJ1-1; the D gene is possibly TRBD1 (6 bases). Trimming pared 3 bases from V and 10 bases from J, leaving 15 bases between. Germline-derived CDR1 and CDR2 are SNHLY and FYNNEI. The CDR3 length is 13 residues. CDR3 coding DNA: TGTGCCAGCAGTGAGGGAGGGCCAGGGGTAGCTTTCTTT. It is translated as CASSEGGPGVAFF.

The chain uses TRBV30 and TRBJ1-4, with D possibly being TRBD1 (6 bases). Germline CDR1 GTSNPN, CDR2 SVGIG (reference sequence). The CDR3 is 18 residues long. V lost 3 bases to trimming and J lost 0 bases, with 20 bases between them. CDR3 residues: CAWRRSADSYATNEKLFF. CDR3 coding DNA: TGTGCCTGGAGAAGGTCCGCGGACAGTTATGCAACTAATGAAAAACTGTTTTTT.

The sample holds a few counts of this clonotype. The V and J genes are TRBV29-1 and TRBJ2-2; D unresolved. From germline, CDR1 is SQVTM and CDR2 ANQGSEA. Trimming removed 6 bases at V and 4 bases at J, with 9 bases between. The CDR3 is made up of 12 amino acids. In DNA form, the CDR3 reads TGCAGCGTCCTCTCGGGCACCGGGGAGCTGTTTTTT. This codes for CSVLSGTGELFF.

This rearrangement joins TRBV10-3 to TRBJ2-7; TRBD1 aligns across 7 bases. Germline CDR1 ENHRY, CDR2 SYGVKD. V was clipped by 10 bases and J by 3 bases; unmatched bases: 9. The CDR3 has 13 amino acids. The CDR3: CATKPGTDYEQYF. The CDR3 nucleotides read TGTGCCACCAAACCCGGGACAGACTACGAGCAGTACTTC.

This clonotype was counted at least ten times. The genes are TRBV7-2 and TRBJ2-7, with D possibly matching TRBD1 (5 bases). CDR1 is SGHTA and CDR2 is FQGNSA in the germline V gene. CDR3 length: 14 amino acids. Trimming took 2 bases from V and 2 from J, leaving 10 bases between them. In DNA form, the CDR3 reads TGTGCCAGCAGCTTAAAGGCAGGGACCTACGAGCAGTACTTC. This encodes CASSLKAGTYEQYF.

The chain's CDR3 is CASSTSGTSLSYEQYF. The CDR3 DNA reads as TGTGCCAGTAGCACCTCCGGGACTAGCCTATCCTACGAGCAGTACTTC. This sequence joins TRBV7-9 and TRBJ2-7; 9 positions agree with TRBD2. V was pared by 9 bases and J by 1 base, with 13 bases of the junction left unmatched. The CDR3 runs 16 residues. CDR1 and CDR2 from the germline V gene are SEHNR and FQNEAQ (reference sequence).

CDR3 in amino acids: CASSMYKGGSWQPDTQYF. The CDR3 coding sequence is TGTGCCAGTAGTATGTACAAAGGGGGGTCCTGGCAACCAGATACGCAGTATTTT. The chain links TRBV19 to TRBJ2-3, with D perhaps TRBD1 or TRBD2 (6 bases each). Germline V lookup: CDR1 LNHDA, CDR2 SQIVND (reference sequence). The ends were cut back, 3 bases at V and 4 bases at J, with 23 bases in the middle. The CDR3 extends over 18 amino acids. Supplemented by reference TRBV19 and TRBJ2-3, the full variable domain reads DGGITQSPKYLFRKEGQNVTLSCEQNLNHDAMYWYRQDPGQGLRLIYYSQIVNDFQKGDIAEGYSVSREKKESFPLTVTSAQKNPTAFYLCASSMYKGGSWQPDTQYFGPGTRLTVL.

This clonotype was seen at least ten times. At one boundary the junction diverges from the germline segment, which might be a read error. This sequence joins TRBV9 and TRBJ2-2, with D perhaps assigned TRBD1 or TRBD2 (5 bases each). Germline V lookup: CDR1 SGDLS, CDR2 YYNGEE. The CDR3 length is 13 residues. The CDR3 nucleotides are TGTGCCAGCAGCTCTCGACAGAACGGGAAGCTGTTTTTT. Protein: CASSSRQNGKLFF.

This clonotype was observed once. The chain carries TRBV7-6 and TRBJ1-1, with no clear D. CDR3 size: 13 residues. Looked up from germline, CDR1 is SGHVS and CDR2 is FNYEAQ. The V end lost 2 bases, the J end lost 6 bases, and 10 bases lay between the germline ends. The CDR3 nucleotides read TGTGCCAGCAGCTTATACGCCTCCTCTGAAGCTTTCTTT. Translating gives CASSLYASSEAFF.

This clonotype was counted only a few times. The chain carries TRBV7-2 and TRBJ1-1; D might be TRBD1 (6 bases). Trimming took 2 bases from V and 5 from J, leaving 15 bases between them. In germline, CDR1 is SGHTA, CDR2 FQGNSA. The CDR3 has 15 residues. CDR3 loop: CASSLQQGAWTEAFF. The CDR3 coding sequence is TGTGCCAGCAGCTTACAACAGGGCGCGTGGACTGAAGCTTTCTTT. The whole variable domain, remainder taken from reference TRBV7-2 and TRBJ1-1, is GAGVSQSPSNKVTEKGKDVELRCDPISGHTALYWYRQSLGQGLEFLIYFQGNSAPDKSGLPSDRFSAERTGGSVSTLTIQRTQQEDSAVYLCASSLQQGAWTEAFFGQGTRLTVV.

The chain is built from TRBV10-2 and TRBJ1-2; TRBD1 aligns across 7 bases. Trimming removed 6 bases from V and 3 bases from J; junction bases left unmatched: 7. Germline lookup yields CDR1 WSHSY and CDR2 SAAADI. There are 14 residues in the CDR3. The CDR3, as DNA: TGCGCCAGCAGAGATCGACAGGGCCACTATGGCTACACCTTC. Protein: CASRDRQGHYGYTF.